These 18 T cell receptor beta chains were all obtained from the same sample, sequenced in a study of CD8 T cells in Susac syndrome. Reverse transcription used roughly 0.45 to 1 ug RNA and random hexamers. Via MiXCR, TCRdb re-called the immunoSEQ multiplex PCR reads, giving one row per CDR3 protein. The table lists 180,000 or so distinct CDR3 sequences, approximately 94% of them singletons. The sequenced sample was CD4+ T cells from PBMCs. All receptors derive from a human donor in good health.

In this sample, this clonotype turned up once. This chain joins TRBV20-1 and TRBJ1-5; D possibly corresponds to TRBD1 (6 bases). Looked up from germline, CDR1 is DFQATT and CDR2 is SNEGSKA (reference sequence). The ends were cut back, 5 bases at V and 4 bases at J, with 15 bases in the middle. The CDR3 runs to 14 residues. CDR3 amino acids: CSAFPGGPNQPQHF. CDR3 DNA sequence: TGCAGTGCTTTTCCCGGGGGCCCTAATCAGCCCCAGCATTTT.

The chain joins TRBV19 to TRBJ2-7; TRBD2 matches 7 bases. The CDR3 length is 14 residues. Germline CDR1 reads LNHDA; CDR2 reads SQIVND (reference sequence). J gave up 3 bases and V 3 bases, and 5 bases lay outside the gene matches. CDR3 sequence (DNA): TGTGCCAGTAGTATTGGGCGGGGGATCTACGAGCAGTACTTC. Protein: CASSIGRGIYEQYF.

The V call is TRBV20-1, the J call TRBJ2-7; 10 bases agree with TRBD1. V shed 8 bases, J shed 3 bases, and the junction held 7 bases outside the gene matches. The CDR3 is made up of 13 amino acids. CDR1 and CDR2 from the germline V gene are DFQATT and SNEGSKA (reference sequence). The CDR3: CSSRDRGYYEQYF. In nucleotides, the CDR3 is TGCAGTTCAAGGGACAGGGGCTACTACGAGCAGTACTTC.

V is TRBV29-1 and J is TRBJ1-1; no definite D call. The germline V gene encodes CDR1 SQVTM and CDR2 ANQGSEA. V shed 3 bases and J shed 0 bases, with 8 bases lying between them. The CDR3 loop spans 13 amino acids. CDR3 loop: CSVEQKMNTEAFF. CDR3 nucleotides: TGCAGCGTTGAGCAGAAAATGAACACTGAAGCTTTCTTT.

As DNA, the CDR3 is TGTGCCAGCGGAGAGAGCAGGGGAACCGGGGAGCTGTTTTTT. This codes for CASGESRGTGELFF. This rearrangement joins TRBV2 to TRBJ2-2; D is possibly TRBD1 (6 bases). The CDR3 is made up of 14 amino acids. Trimming took 8 bases from V and 5 from J, leaving 15 bases between them. Germline V gene sequence: CDR1 SNHLY, CDR2 FYNNEI.

This clonotype has only one observation. The chain employs TRBV28 and TRBJ2-7; D is unclear. Germline CDR1 MDHEN, CDR2 SYDVKM. CDR3 length equals 13 residues. V was shortened by 8 bases and J by 0 bases, with 11 bases between the two germline ends. The CDR3 DNA reads TGTGCCAGCGCAAGGGCGGACTCCTACGAGCAGTACTTC. Protein: CASARADSYEQYF. The whole variable domain, filled in from reference TRBV28 and TRBJ2-7, reads DVKVTQSSRYLVKRTGEKVFLECVQDMDHENMFWYRQDPGLGLRLIYFSYDVKMKEKGDIPEGYSVSREKKERFSLILESASTNQTSMYLCASARADSYEQYFGPGTRLTVT.

In DNA form, the CDR3 reads TGTGCCACCAGCGGGAGAGGGACAGATACGCAGTATTTT. Translated: CATSGRGTDTQYF. V and J are TRBV15 and TRBJ2-3, with D maybe TRBD2 (5 bases). The CDR3 loop spans 13 amino acids. Germline CDR1 is LNHNV and CDR2 is YYDKDF (reference sequence). V lost 5 bases to trimming and J lost 3 bases, with 9 bases between them.

This clonotype was seen a single time. The chain combines TRBV24-1 with TRBJ2-1; 10 bases agree with TRBD1. Unmatched junction bases numbered 4, after V lost 4 bases and J lost 2 bases. This CDR3 comprises 16 residues. CDR1 is KGHDR and CDR2 is SFDVKD in the germline V gene. As DNA, the CDR3 is TGTGCCACCAGTGACCCGGGACAGGGGACCTACAATGAGCAGTTCTTC. Translation: CATSDPGQGTYNEQFF.

The V call is TRBV2, the J call TRBJ2-5; D remains ambiguous. This CDR3 spans 13 amino acids. V lost 3 bases and J lost 4, with 9 bases in between. Germline V gene sequence: CDR1 SNHLY, CDR2 FYNNEI. For the CDR3, the DNA is TGTGCCAGCAGTGAGTCCCGTCCAGAGACCCAGTACTTC. Translating gives CASSESRPETQYF. Using reference TRBV2 and TRBJ2-5 for the parts outside the CDR3, the full variable domain is EPEVTQTPSHQVTQMGQEVILRCVPISNHLYFYWYRQILGQKVEFLVSFYNNEISEKSEIFDDQFSVERPDGSNFTLKIRSTKLEDSAMYFCASSESRPETQYFGPGTRLLVL.

This clonotype was observed a few times. The chain has TRBV3-1 and TRBJ2-7; no definite D call. Germline CDR1 reads LGHDT; CDR2 reads YNNKEL (reference sequence). V was shortened by 0 bases and J by 1 base, with 7 bases between the two germline ends. The CDR3 totals 14 residues. The CDR3: CASSQDLESYEQYF. In DNA form, the CDR3 reads TGTGCCAGCAGCCAAGATCTTGAATCCTACGAGCAGTACTTC.

The sample holds one count of this clonotype. V is TRBV20-1 and J is TRBJ1-5; 11 bases agree with TRBD1. The CDR3 totals 14 residues. Germline V gene sequence: CDR1 DFQATT, CDR2 SNEGSKA (reference sequence). The ends lost 6 bases at V and 6 bases at J; junction bases unmatched: 7. DNA of the CDR3: TGCAGTGCCCGAGGGACAGGGGGGACTCAGCCCCAGCATTTT. This gives the protein CSARGTGGTQPQHF.

V is TRBV2 and J is TRBJ2-5; D is undetermined. The CDR3 sequence is 13 residues long. Per the germline V gene, CDR1 is SNHLY and CDR2 is FYNNEI. V was clipped by 6 bases and J by 2 bases, with 10 bases between them. The CDR3 loop reads CASSYDKQETQYF. CDR3 in DNA: TGTGCCAGCAGCTACGACAAGCAAGAGACCCAGTACTTC.

The rearrangement joins TRBV4-3 to TRBJ1-2; 7 positions agree with TRBD1. CDR1 and CDR2 from the germline V gene are LGHNA and YSLEER. The trim removed 1 base at V and 3 bases at J, leaving 5 bases unmatched. The CDR3 sequence is 15 residues long. The CDR3 loop is CASSQVGDRDYGYTF. As DNA, the CDR3 is TGCGCCAGCAGCCAAGTGGGCGACAGGGACTATGGCTACACCTTC.

The V and J genes are TRBV15 and TRBJ1-2; weak D call: TRBD1 (5 bases). CDR1 and CDR2 (germline): LNHNV, YYDKDF (reference sequence). V lost 0 bases and J lost 8, with 7 bases in between. The CDR3 loop spans 12 amino acids. CDR3: CATSRDQGGYTF. The CDR3 DNA follows: TGTGCCACCAGCAGAGATCAGGGAGGCTACACCTTC. Combining the CDR3 with reference TRBV15 and TRBJ1-2 gives the whole variable domain DAMVIQNPRYQVTQFGKPVTLSCSQTLNHNVMYWYQQKSSQAPKLLFHYYDKDFNNEADTPDNFQSRRPNTSFCFLDIRSPGLGDTAMYLCATSRDQGGYTFGSGTRLTVV.

This clonotype has a single count. V and J are TRBV15 and TRBJ2-7; unclear D gene. This CDR3 comprises 14 residues. Trimming shortened V by 3 bases and J by 2 bases, and 11 bases separated the two germline ends. Per the germline V gene, CDR1 is LNHNV and CDR2 is YYDKDF (reference sequence). The CDR3 loop is CATSRGLEPYEQYF. The CDR3 DNA reads TGTGCCACCAGCAGGGGTCTAGAACCCTACGAGCAGTACTTC.

The chain uses TRBV20-1 and TRBJ2-7; 10 nucleotides agree with TRBD2. Germline CDR1 is DFQATT and CDR2 is SNEGSKA (reference sequence). The CDR3 is 13 residues long. J was trimmed by 7 bases and V by 5 bases; bases with no gene match: 8. The CDR3 region has the DNA TGCAGTGCTCCGACTAGCGGGTCGGGGGAGCAGTACTTC. Its translation is CSAPTSGSGEQYF.

The rearrangement joins TRBV3-1 to TRBJ1-5; TRBD1 aligns across 7 bases. V lost 1 base, J lost 5 bases, and 5 bases stayed unmatched. Looked up from germline, CDR1 is LGHDT and CDR2 is YNNKEL (reference sequence). This CDR3 is built from 15 residues. CDR3 nucleotides: TGTGCCAGCAGCCAAGCCAGGGGGAGCCATCAGCCCCAGCATTTT. Encoded protein: CASSQARGSHQPQHF.

This chain uses TRBV29-1 with TRBJ2-3; 7 positions agree with TRBD2. Germline V gene sequence: CDR1 SQVTM, CDR2 ANQGSEA. V was pared by 5 bases and J by 6 bases, with 8 bases of the junction left unmatched. CDR3 length equals 13 residues. CDR3 amino acids: CSVLWRERDTQYF. CDR3 sequence (DNA): TGCAGCGTTCTCTGGCGGGAGCGCGATACGCAGTATTTT.